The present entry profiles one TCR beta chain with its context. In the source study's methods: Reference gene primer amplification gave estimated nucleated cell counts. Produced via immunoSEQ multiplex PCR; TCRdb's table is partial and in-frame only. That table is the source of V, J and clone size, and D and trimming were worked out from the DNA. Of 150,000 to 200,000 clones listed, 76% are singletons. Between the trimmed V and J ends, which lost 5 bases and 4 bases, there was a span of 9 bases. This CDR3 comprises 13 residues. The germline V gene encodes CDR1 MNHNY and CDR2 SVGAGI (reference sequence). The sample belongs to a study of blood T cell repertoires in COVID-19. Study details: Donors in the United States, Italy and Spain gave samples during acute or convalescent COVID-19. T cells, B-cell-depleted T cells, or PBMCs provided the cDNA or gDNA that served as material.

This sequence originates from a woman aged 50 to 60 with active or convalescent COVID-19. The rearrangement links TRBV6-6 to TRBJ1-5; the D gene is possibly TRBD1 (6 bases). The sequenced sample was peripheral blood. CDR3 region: CASSGRGNQPQHF. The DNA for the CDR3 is TGTGCCAGCAGTGGGAGGGGGAATCAGCCCCAGCATTTT.